This T cell receptor beta chain was obtained from a study of blood T cell repertoires in COVID-19. Study information: Nucleic acid was either cDNA or gDNA, and it came from T cells, B-cell-depleted T cells, or PBMCs.

Produced via immunoSEQ multiplex PCR; TCRdb's table is partial and in-frame only. The data show around 300,000 clones, around 89% seen once. This clone came up once. This CDR3 contains 14 residues. The germline V gene has CDR1 MDHEN and CDR2 SYDVKM. V lost 7 bases to trimming and J lost 11 bases, with 23 bases between them. Two consecutive negative NP/OP PCR tests, clearance, or resolved symptoms defined Cohort 3 recovery. The source material was PBMCs or T cells enriched from blood (not recorded which). The sequence was collected from a woman aged 45-65 years who had recovered from COVID-19. This chain uses TRBV28 with TRBJ1-1; D is undetermined. The CDR3 nucleotides are TGTGCCAGCATCAAATGGGGAGGGATTTTGGACGCTTTCTTT. This sequence encodes CASIKWGGILDAFF.